The rows below give T cell receptor beta chains drawn from one sample of a study of T cells in Graves' hyperthyroidism and ophthalmopathy. One entry per CDR3 protein, called by TCRdb with MiXCR from the multiplex PCR reads. There are around 340,000 distinct CDR3 sequences in the sample; approximately 16% occur only once, and around 34% lies in the top ten. The sequencing input was blood. The receptor set was obtained from a man aged 30 to 45 with Graves' hyperthyroidism. Each CDR3 is given with its conserved first and last residue. A D gene is named only where the DNA matches it firmly. Size is omitted from some rows. Given values are once, few, many or a class for expanded clones.

V gene: TRBV18; clone size: many; D gene: NA; J gene: TRBJ2-1; CDR3 protein: CASSPGRVEQFF; CDR3 DNA: TGTGCCAGCTCACCAGGAAGAGTTGAGCAGTTCTTC
V gene: TRBV20-1; clone size: many; D gene: TRBD2; J gene: TRBJ2-7; CDR3 protein: CSAIAGGPGEQYF; CDR3 DNA: TGCAGTGCTATTGCGGGAGGGCCGGGGGAGCAGTACTTC
V gene: TRBV12-3/TRBV12-4; clone size: NA; D gene: TRBD1; J gene: TRBJ2-1; CDR3 protein: CASIDRANEQFF; CDR3 DNA: TGTGCCAGCATCGACAGGGCGAACGAGCAGTTCTTC
V gene: TRBV7-9; clone size: many; D gene: TRBD1; J gene: TRBJ2-1; CDR3 protein: CASIFRDRDNEQFF; CDR3 DNA: TGTGCCAGCATCTTCCGGGACAGGGACAATGAGCAGTTCTTC
V gene: TRBV6-1; clone size: many; D gene: TRBD2; J gene: TRBJ2-1; CDR3 protein: CASTVGASGSGEQFF; CDR3 DNA: TGTGCCAGCACCGTCGGGGCTAGCGGGAGTGGTGAGCAGTTCTTC
V gene: TRBV2; clone size: many; D gene: NA; J gene: TRBJ2-7; CDR3 protein: CASTDLVGPQGDPEQYF; CDR3 DNA: TGTGCCAGCACCGACCTTGTCGGACCACAGGGAGACCCCGAGCAGTACTTC
V gene: TRBV2; clone size: many; D gene: TRBD1; J gene: TRBJ1-2; CDR3 protein: CASSEAGGVVYRGADYGYTF; CDR3 DNA: TGTGCCAGCAGTGAAGCGGGAGGTGTGGTGTACAGGGGCGCAGACTATGGCTACACCTTC
V gene: TRBV11-2; clone size: many; D gene: NA; J gene: TRBJ2-1; CDR3 protein: CASSPPGGAYNEQFF; CDR3 DNA: TGTGCCAGCAGCCCGCCCGGAGGGGCCTACAATGAGCAGTTCTTC
V gene: TRBV29-1; clone size: few; D gene: NA; J gene: TRBJ1-6; CDR3 protein: CGVKIGGASPLHF; CDR3 DNA: TGCGGCGTTAAGATCGGGGGGGCTTCACCCCTCCACTTT
V gene: TRBV5-6; clone size: few; D gene: NA; J gene: TRBJ2-7; CDR3 protein: CASSLGWGTYEQYF; CDR3 DNA: TGTGCCAGCAGCTTGGGCTGGGGGACCTACGAGCAGTACTTC
V gene: TRBV6-1; clone size: many; D gene: NA; J gene: TRBJ2-7; CDR3 protein: CASRARQSFYEQYF; CDR3 DNA: TGTGCCAGCAGGGCCCGACAGAGTTTCTACGAGCAGTACTTC
V gene: TRBV4-2; clone size: few; D gene: NA; J gene: TRBJ2-3; CDR3 protein: CASSRRTEASDTQYF; CDR3 DNA: TGTGCCAGCAGCCGGAGAACGGAGGCCTCAGATACGCAGTATTTT
V gene: TRBV20-1; clone size: NA; D gene: TRBD2; J gene: TRBJ2-3; CDR3 protein: CSAPRTSGTDTQYF; CDR3 DNA: TGCAGTGCTCCCCGCACTAGCGGTACAGATACGCAGTATTTT
V gene: TRBV20-1; clone size: many; D gene: NA; J gene: TRBJ2-7; CDR3 protein: CSGTPGQESSYEQYF; CDR3 DNA: TGCAGTGGGACTCCGGGGCAGGAATCCTCCTACGAGCAGTACTTC
V gene: TRBV29-1; clone size: NA; D gene: NA; J gene: TRBJ2-5; CDR3 protein: CSGGRIQETQYF; CDR3 DNA: TGCAGCGGGGGACGGATACAAGAGACCCAGTACTTC
V gene: TRBV7-9; clone size: many; D gene: TRBD1; J gene: TRBJ2-5; CDR3 protein: CASSLSGGTETQYF; CDR3 DNA: TGTGCCAGCAGCTTATCAGGGGGCACGGAGACCCAGTACTTC
V gene: TRBV9; clone size: few; D gene: TRBD1; J gene: TRBJ1-2; CDR3 protein: CASSNRGTGYTF; CDR3 DNA: TGTGCCAGCAGCAACAGGGGGACTGGCTACACCTTC
V gene: TRBV7-2; clone size: few; D gene: NA; J gene: TRBJ2-4; CDR3 protein: CASSLTGMNIQYF; CDR3 DNA: TGTGCCAGCAGCTTAACAGGGATGAACATTCAGTACTTC
V gene: TRBV6-1; clone size: many; D gene: TRBD2; J gene: TRBJ2-3; CDR3 protein: CASRGQREGLGTQYF; CDR3 DNA: TGTGCCAGCAGAGGCCAGCGGGAGGGCCTCGGTACGCAGTATTTT
V gene: TRBV13; clone size: few; D gene: NA; J gene: TRBJ2-3; CDR3 protein: CASSLRWGTQYF; CDR3 DNA: TGTGCCAGCAGCCTCCGCTGGGGTACGCAGTATTTT
V gene: TRBV28; clone size: many; D gene: NA; J gene: TRBJ1-2; CDR3 protein: CASSLVRVAGYTF; CDR3 DNA: TGTGCCAGCAGTTTAGTACGGGTGGCCGGCTACACCTTC
V gene: TRBV11-1; clone size: NA; D gene: TRBD1; J gene: TRBJ1-4; CDR3 protein: CASSWDRETNEKLFF; CDR3 DNA: TGTGCCAGCAGCTGGGACAGGGAAACTAATGAAAAACTGTTTTTT
V gene: TRBV12-3/TRBV12-4; clone size: many; D gene: TRBD2; J gene: TRBJ2-5; CDR3 protein: CASSLASTASGSSGETQYF; CDR3 DNA: TGTGCCAGCAGTTTAGCGTCTACCGCTAGCGGGAGCTCAGGAGAGACCCAGTACTTC
V gene: TRBV12-3/TRBV12-4; clone size: many; D gene: NA; J gene: TRBJ2-1; CDR3 protein: CASRVGGEQFF; CDR3 DNA: TGTGCCAGCAGGGTGGGAGGTGAGCAGTTCTTC
V gene: TRBV14; clone size: few; D gene: NA; J gene: TRBJ1-3; CDR3 protein: CASSPRTGGFGNTIYF; CDR3 DNA: TGTGCCAGCAGCCCCCGGACGGGGGGCTTTGGAAACACCATATATTTT
V gene: TRBV28; clone size: many; D gene: NA; J gene: TRBJ1-2; CDR3 protein: CASSLPSEGGYTF; CDR3 DNA: TGTGCCAGCAGTTTGCCCTCTGAGGGTGGCTACACCTTC
V gene: TRBV5-4; clone size: NA; D gene: TRBD2; J gene: TRBJ2-7; CDR3 protein: CASSSRIAGGYEQYF; CDR3 DNA: TGTGCCAGCAGCTCCAGGATAGCGGGAGGATACGAGCAGTACTTC
V gene: TRBV20-1; clone size: NA; D gene: TRBD1; J gene: TRBJ2-7; CDR3 protein: CSARDPGQGPYEQYF; CDR3 DNA: TGCAGTGCTAGAGACCCGGGACAGGGACCCTACGAGCAGTACTTC
V gene: TRBV2; clone size: NA; D gene: TRBD1; J gene: TRBJ1-4; CDR3 protein: CARRQGDEKLFF; CDR3 DNA: TGTGCCAGGAGACAGGGGGATGAAAAACTGTTTTTT
V gene: TRBV5-1; clone size: NA; D gene: NA; J gene: TRBJ1-2; CDR3 protein: CASSFVGAYNYGYTF; CDR3 DNA: TGCGCCAGCAGCTTTGTAGGAGCTTACAACTATGGCTACACCTTC
V gene: TRBV11-2; clone size: many; D gene: NA; J gene: TRBJ2-2; CDR3 protein: CASSQRAVGELFF; CDR3 DNA: TGTGCCAGCAGCCAGCGGGCGGTCGGGGAGCTGTTTTTT
V gene: TRBV20-1; clone size: NA; D gene: TRBD2; J gene: TRBJ2-4; CDR3 protein: CSAPTASGKRGLAKNMQYF; CDR3 DNA: TGCAGTGCTCCAACTGCTAGCGGGAAAAGGGGTTTGGCCAAAAACATGCAGTACTTC
V gene: TRBV7-9; clone size: few; D gene: TRBD1; J gene: TRBJ2-7; CDR3 protein: CASRFGTGGSYEQYF; CDR3 DNA: TGTGCCAGCAGATTTGGGACAGGGGGCTCCTACGAGCAGTACTTC
V gene: TRBV10-1; clone size: few; D gene: NA; J gene: TRBJ1-1; CDR3 protein: CASSRDMTNTEAFF; CDR3 DNA: TGCGCCAGCAGCCGGGACATGACGAACACTGAAGCTTTCTTT
V gene: TRBV27; clone size: few; D gene: NA; J gene: TRBJ1-2; CDR3 protein: CASRGIYGYTF; CDR3 DNA: TGTGCCAGCAGGGGCATCTATGGCTACACCTTC
V gene: TRBV15; clone size: NA; D gene: TRBD2; J gene: TRBJ2-7; CDR3 protein: CATSIGLAGPSSYEQYF; CDR3 DNA: TGTGCCACCAGCATCGGACTAGCGGGACCGTCCTCCTACGAGCAGTACTTC
V gene: TRBV7-9; clone size: NA; D gene: TRBD2; J gene: TRBJ2-1; CDR3 protein: CASSTTGREGNEQFF; CDR3 DNA: TGTGCCAGCAGCACGACGGGGCGGGAGGGGAATGAGCAGTTCTTC
V gene: TRBV4-1; clone size: NA; D gene: TRBD2; J gene: TRBJ2-1; CDR3 protein: CASSQGLAGGRRSEQFF; CDR3 DNA: TGCGCCAGCAGCCAGGGACTAGCGGGAGGGCGAAGGAGTGAGCAGTTCTTC
V gene: TRBV28; clone size: many; D gene: TRBD1; J gene: TRBJ2-5; CDR3 protein: CASSDRGIETQYF; CDR3 DNA: TGTGCCAGCAGCGACAGGGGCATCGAGACCCAGTACTTC
V gene: TRBV9; clone size: few; D gene: TRBD1; J gene: TRBJ2-7; CDR3 protein: CASSVAGQGYEQYF; CDR3 DNA: TGTGCCAGCAGCGTAGCAGGACAGGGATACGAGCAGTACTTC
V gene: TRBV10-3; clone size: NA; D gene: NA; J gene: TRBJ1-4; CDR3 protein: CAISEVLPNEKLFF; CDR3 DNA: TGTGCCATCAGTGAGGTATTACCTAATGAAAAACTGTTTTTT
V gene: TRBV6-1; clone size: few; D gene: TRBD2; J gene: TRBJ2-5; CDR3 protein: CASSPAGGRQETQYF; CDR3 DNA: TGTGCCAGCAGTCCCGCGGGAGGAAGACAAGAGACCCAGTACTTC
V gene: TRBV11-2; clone size: many; D gene: NA; J gene: TRBJ2-5; CDR3 protein: CASSPGTTGETQYF; CDR3 DNA: TGTGCCAGCAGCCCAGGGACAACCGGAGAGACCCAGTACTTC
V gene: TRBV19; clone size: many; D gene: NA; J gene: TRBJ2-1; CDR3 protein: CASSGGAANSYNEQFF; CDR3 DNA: TGTGCCAGTAGTGGAGGAGCGGCAAACTCCTACAATGAGCAGTTCTTC
V gene: TRBV10-3; clone size: few; D gene: TRBD1; J gene: TRBJ2-7; CDR3 protein: CASSKGARDEQYF; CDR3 DNA: TGTGCCTCTTCGAAGGGGGCACGGGACGAGCAGTACTTC
V gene: TRBV3-1; clone size: many; D gene: NA; J gene: TRBJ1-2; CDR3 protein: CASSQEAGSTGYTF; CDR3 DNA: TGTGCCAGCAGCCAAGAAGCGGGAAGCACTGGCTACACCTTC
V gene: TRBV7-3; clone size: few; D gene: NA; J gene: TRBJ2-3; CDR3 protein: CASSSTLDTQYF; CDR3 DNA: TGTGCCAGCAGCTCAACGTTAGATACGCAGTATTTT
V gene: TRBV7-8; clone size: few; D gene: NA; J gene: TRBJ2-1; CDR3 protein: CASSSYQYNEQFF; CDR3 DNA: TGTGCCAGCAGCTCCTACCAGTACAATGAGCAGTTCTTC
V gene: TRBV5-5; clone size: many; D gene: NA; J gene: TRBJ1-1; CDR3 protein: CASSFSAEAFF; CDR3 DNA: TGTGCCAGCAGCTTCAGCGCTGAAGCTTTCTTT
V gene: TRBV9; clone size: NA; D gene: TRBD2; J gene: TRBJ2-5; CDR3 protein: CASSVTSGDRRYF; CDR3 DNA: TGTGCCAGCAGCGTAACTAGCGGGGACCGAAGGTACTTC
V gene: TRBV7-2; clone size: few; D gene: TRBD2; J gene: TRBJ2-1; CDR3 protein: CASSSGLGSFDEQFF; CDR3 DNA: TGTGCCAGCAGCTCGGGACTAGGGTCGTTCGATGAGCAGTTCTTC
V gene: TRBV28; clone size: NA; D gene: TRBD2; J gene: TRBJ2-3; CDR3 protein: CASSLFGTNTDTQYF; CDR3 DNA: TGTGCCAGCAGTTTATTCGGGACTAACACAGATACGCAGTATTTT
V gene: TRBV4-2; clone size: many; D gene: NA; J gene: TRBJ2-7; CDR3 protein: CASSQDRTTYEQYF; CDR3 DNA: TGTGCCAGCAGCCAAGATCGGACTACCTACGAGCAGTACTTC
V gene: TRBV19; clone size: few; D gene: TRBD1; J gene: TRBJ2-4; CDR3 protein: CASSGQVAKNIQYF; CDR3 DNA: TGTGCCAGTAGTGGACAGGTAGCCAAAAACATTCAGTACTTC
V gene: TRBV6-5; clone size: few; D gene: NA; J gene: TRBJ1-4; CDR3 protein: CASSYDTGDGKLFF; CDR3 DNA: TGTGCCAGCAGTTACGATACAGGCGACGGAAAACTGTTTTTT
V gene: TRBV5-1; clone size: many; D gene: TRBD2; J gene: TRBJ2-1; CDR3 protein: CASRSLAGANEQFF; CDR3 DNA: TGCGCCAGCAGAAGCTTAGCGGGAGCCAATGAGCAGTTCTTC
V gene: TRBV6-1; clone size: NA; D gene: TRBD1; J gene: TRBJ2-3; CDR3 protein: CASRPDRATDTQYF; CDR3 DNA: TGTGCCAGCAGGCCGGACAGGGCCACAGATACGCAGTATTTT
V gene: TRBV5-1; clone size: many; D gene: TRBD1; J gene: TRBJ1-2; CDR3 protein: CASSSGQVIDYGYTF; CDR3 DNA: TGCGCCAGCAGCTCCGGACAGGTTATTGACTATGGCTACACCTTC
V gene: TRBV7-3; clone size: few; D gene: NA; J gene: TRBJ1-6; CDR3 protein: CASSLSADSVLHF; CDR3 DNA: TGTGCCAGCAGCTTATCGGCGGACAGCGTACTCCACTTT
V gene: TRBV29-1; clone size: many; D gene: NA; J gene: TRBJ2-1; CDR3 protein: CSVEGNYRLDNEQFF; CDR3 DNA: TGCAGCGTTGAGGGGAACTACCGCCTTGACAATGAGCAGTTCTTC